This entry is about one T cell receptor (beta chain). The CDR3 totals 15 residues. Germline V gene lookup returns CDR1 MDHEN and CDR2 SYDVKM. The V gene lost 4 bases and the J gene lost 4 bases, with 16 bases spanning the gap. This specimen belongs to a study of radiation and T cells in renal cell carcinoma. Using immunoSEQ multiplex PCR, the repertoire was profiled, and TCRdb retains in-frame clones only, with some absent. The table shows around 46,000 clones, with approximately 80% occurring only once. As for time point: baseline pretreatment blood. Regarding treatment: 15 Gy SBRT to primary tumor, nephrectomy 4 weeks later.

The TCR sequence derives from a woman in her sixties or seventies with renal cell carcinoma. Sequenced material: blood, taken from a patient whose treatment included radiotherapy and nephrectomy. The rearrangement uses TRBV28 and TRBJ1-2, with no clear D. The CDR3 spells CASSSGSARIYGYTF. In nucleotides, the CDR3 is TGTGCCAGCAGTTCGGGCTCCGCCCGAATCTATGGCTACACCTTC.